The present entry profiles one T cell receptor (beta chain) with its context. Its antigen is not identified. The sort gate was single viable CD3+CD4+CD8-CD45RO+ cells for memory CD4+ T cells. Serostatus was set by detecting CMV pp150, pp28, p38, p52 IgG. Between the trimmed V and J ends, which lost 9 bases and 1 base, there was a span of 10 bases. The length of the CDR3 is 13 residues. CDR1 and CDR2 from the germline V gene are ENHRY and SYGVKD. The repertoire was sequenced with immunoSEQ multiplex PCR; TCRdb's copy has only in-frame clones and lacks some. The repertoire consists of 46,000 or so clones, with over 70% occurring once and the leading ten covering roughly 0.6%. This entry is derived from a study of memory CD4+ T cells and cytomegalovirus serostatus. As for the study in general: Of the healthy Belgian adults, eight or nine were CMV seropositive and more than 20 seronegative.

General observations from the study: The CMV-associated TCR signature appears largely within the CD4+ memory repertoire.

The clonotype comes from an adult in good health and CMV-seronegative. The specimen was memory CD4+ T cells from blood. The chain is built from TRBV10-3 and TRBJ1-3; D is undetermined. The CDR3: CAITGDSGNTIYF. The CDR3 nucleotides read TGTGCCATAACTGGGGATTCTGGAAACACCATATATTTT.